This T cell receptor beta chain was retrieved from a study of metastatic and nonmetastatic thyroid tumors. Study context: Patients with malignant and benign thyroid disease provided blood and tumor or nodule tissue, whose repertoires were compared. Overall study results and limits: Malignant tumors reportedly showed significantly higher TCR beta diversity than benign nodules in both blood and tumor.

No treatment of any kind had been given to any patient before thyroid surgery. Original analysis: A distant-metastasis classifier for papillary thyroid cancer was built using CDR3 differences across clinicopathological groups. TCRdb re-analyzed the PCR reads using MiXCR. The V and J calls were not made by the authors but by TCRdb's processing. The table records tens of thousands of clones, roughly 25% of them present only once. This clone was observed at least ten times. As yet, its antigen is unknown. Per the germline V gene, CDR1 is LNHNV and CDR2 is YYDKDF (reference sequence). Trimming cost V 0 bases and J 5 bases; bases outside gene matches: 8. This CDR3 contains 16 residues.

The clonotype originates from a female donor with papillary thyroid cancer or a benign thyroid nodule (not recorded which). Some clones in this sample may be carry-over from other donors' samples. The sequenced sample was blood. The chain couples TRBV15 to TRBJ2-5, with 8 positions matching TRBD1. In DNA form, the CDR3 reads TGTGCCACCAGCAGAGATCCGCAGGGGGCGGGGGAGACCCAGTACTTC. It encodes CATSRDPQGAGETQYF.